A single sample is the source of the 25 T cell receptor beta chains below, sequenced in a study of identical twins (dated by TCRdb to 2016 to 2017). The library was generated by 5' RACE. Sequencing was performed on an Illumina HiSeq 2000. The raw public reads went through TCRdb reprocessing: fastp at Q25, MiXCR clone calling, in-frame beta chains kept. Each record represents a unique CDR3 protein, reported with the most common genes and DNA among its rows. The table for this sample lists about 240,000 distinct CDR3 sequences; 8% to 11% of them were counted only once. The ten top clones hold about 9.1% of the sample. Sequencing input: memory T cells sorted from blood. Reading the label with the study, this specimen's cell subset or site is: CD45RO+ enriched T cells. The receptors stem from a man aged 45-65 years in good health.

The CDR3 bases are TGCAGTGCTAGAGATGGGGCGTGGGGGGCCGGGAGCGGCTACACCTTC. It codes for CSARDGAWGAGSGYTF. The chain is built from TRBV20-1 and TRBJ1-2; TRBD1 might be the D (6 bases). Germline CDR1 reads DFQATT; CDR2 reads SNEGSKA (reference sequence). Trimming cost V 0 bases and J 8 bases, with 22 bases left between them. The CDR3 covers 16 residues.

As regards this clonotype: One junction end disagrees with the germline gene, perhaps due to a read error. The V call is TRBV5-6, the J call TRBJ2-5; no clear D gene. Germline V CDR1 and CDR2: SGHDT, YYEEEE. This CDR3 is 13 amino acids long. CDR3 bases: TGTGCCAGCACCTTGACTTCTACGGAGACCCAGTACTTC. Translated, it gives CASTLTSTETQYF. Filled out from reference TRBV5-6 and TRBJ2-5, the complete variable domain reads DAGVTQSPTHLIKTRGQQVTLRCSPKSGHDTVSWYQQALGQGPQFIFQYYEEEERQRGNFPDRFSGHQFPNYSSELNVNALLLGDSALYLCASTLTSTETQYFGPGTRLLVL.

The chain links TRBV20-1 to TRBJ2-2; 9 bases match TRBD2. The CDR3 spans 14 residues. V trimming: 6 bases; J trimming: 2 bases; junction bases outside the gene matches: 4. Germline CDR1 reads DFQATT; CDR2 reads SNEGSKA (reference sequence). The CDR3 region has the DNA TGCAGTGCCAAAGGGACTAGCAACACCGGGGAGCTGTTTTTT. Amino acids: CSAKGTSNTGELFF.

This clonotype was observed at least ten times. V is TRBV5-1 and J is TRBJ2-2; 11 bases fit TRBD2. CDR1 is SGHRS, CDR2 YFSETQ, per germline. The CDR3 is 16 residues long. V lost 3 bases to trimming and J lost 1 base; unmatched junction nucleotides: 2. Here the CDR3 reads CASSSGLAGNTGELFF. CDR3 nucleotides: TGCGCCAGCAGCTCCGGACTAGCGGGGAACACCGGGGAGCTGTTTTTT.

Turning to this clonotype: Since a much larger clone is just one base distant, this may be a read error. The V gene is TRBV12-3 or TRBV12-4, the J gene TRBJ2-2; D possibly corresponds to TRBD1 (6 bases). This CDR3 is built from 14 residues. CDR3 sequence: CASSFNGDTEELFF. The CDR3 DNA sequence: TGTGCCAGCAGTTTTAATGGGGACACCGAGGAGCTGTTTTTT.

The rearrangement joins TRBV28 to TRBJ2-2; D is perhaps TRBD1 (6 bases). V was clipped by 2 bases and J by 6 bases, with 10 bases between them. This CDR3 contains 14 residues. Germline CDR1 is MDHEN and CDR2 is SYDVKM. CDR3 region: CASSLARTAGELFF. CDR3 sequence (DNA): TGTGCCAGCAGTTTAGCTCGGACAGCCGGGGAGCTGTTTTTT. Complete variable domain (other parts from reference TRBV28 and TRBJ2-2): DVKVTQSSRYLVKRTGEKVFLECVQDMDHENMFWYRQDPGLGLRLIYFSYDVKMKEKGDIPEGYSVSREKKERFSLILESASTNQTSMYLCASSLARTAGELFFGEGSRLTVL.

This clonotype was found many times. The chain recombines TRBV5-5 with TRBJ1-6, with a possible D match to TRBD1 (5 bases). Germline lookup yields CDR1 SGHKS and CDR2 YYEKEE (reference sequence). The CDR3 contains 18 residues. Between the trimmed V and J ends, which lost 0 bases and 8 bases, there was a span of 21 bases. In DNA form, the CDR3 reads TGTGCCAGCAGCTTGGGGCAGGGAGGCTCGCCTGTGGATTCACCCCTCCACTTT. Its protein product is CASSLGQGGSPVDSPLHF.

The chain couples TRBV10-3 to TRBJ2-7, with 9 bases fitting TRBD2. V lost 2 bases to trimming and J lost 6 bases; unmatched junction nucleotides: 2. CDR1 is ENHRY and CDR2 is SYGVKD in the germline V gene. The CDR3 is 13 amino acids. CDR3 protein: CAISEGTSREQYF. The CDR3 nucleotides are TGTGCCATCAGTGAGGGGACTAGCCGCGAGCAGTACTTC.

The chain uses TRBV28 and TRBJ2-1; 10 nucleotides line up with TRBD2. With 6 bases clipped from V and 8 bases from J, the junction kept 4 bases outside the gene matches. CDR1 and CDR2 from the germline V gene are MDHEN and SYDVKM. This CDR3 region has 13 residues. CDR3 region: CASRSGGAYEQFF. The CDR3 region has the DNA TGTGCCAGCAGAAGCGGGGGGGCATATGAGCAGTTCTTC.

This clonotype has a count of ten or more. The CDR3 coding sequence is TGCGCCAGCAGCCAAGACAGGCACCTCGAGGATGAGCAGTTCTTC. Translating it yields CASSQDRHLEDEQFF. The gene calls are TRBV4-3 and TRBJ2-1; the D is unclear. Deletions cut 0 bases from V and 8 bases from J, with 14 bases between. The CDR3 has 15 residues. CDR1 is LGHNA and CDR2 is YSLEER in the germline V gene.

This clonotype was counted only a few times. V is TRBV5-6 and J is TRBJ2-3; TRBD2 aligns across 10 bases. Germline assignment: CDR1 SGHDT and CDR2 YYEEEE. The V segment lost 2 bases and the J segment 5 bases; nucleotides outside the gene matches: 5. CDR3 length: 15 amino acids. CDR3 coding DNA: TGTGCCAGCAGCTTCAGCGGGGGGGCCGGAGATACGCAGTATTTT. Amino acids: CASSFSGGAGDTQYF.

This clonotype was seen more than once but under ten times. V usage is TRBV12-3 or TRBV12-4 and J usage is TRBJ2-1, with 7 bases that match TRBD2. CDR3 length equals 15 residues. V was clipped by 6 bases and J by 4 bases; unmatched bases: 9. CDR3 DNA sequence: TGTGCCAGCAGCCAACCGGGACTACTTTACAATGAGCAGTTCTTC. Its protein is CASSQPGLLYNEQFF.

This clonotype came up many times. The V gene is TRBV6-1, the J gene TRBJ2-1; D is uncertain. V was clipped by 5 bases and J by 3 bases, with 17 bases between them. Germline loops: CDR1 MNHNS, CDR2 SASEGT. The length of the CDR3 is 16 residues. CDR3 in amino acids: CASSPEVGIRYNEQFF. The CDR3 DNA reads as TGTGCCAGCAGTCCAGAGGTGGGCATACGCTACAATGAGCAGTTCTTC.

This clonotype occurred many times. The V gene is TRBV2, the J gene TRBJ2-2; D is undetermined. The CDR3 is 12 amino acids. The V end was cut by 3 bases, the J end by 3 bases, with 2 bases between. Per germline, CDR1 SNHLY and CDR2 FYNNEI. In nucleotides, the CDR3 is TGTGCCAGCAGTGACGACACCGGGGAGCTGTTTTTT. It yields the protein CASSDDTGELFF.

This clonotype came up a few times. The CDR3 here is CASNLQVSTDTQYF. CDR3 bases: TGTGCCAGCAATCTACAGGTTAGCACAGATACGCAGTATTTT. The rearrangement joins TRBV2 to TRBJ2-3, with D possibly TRBD1 on 5 matching bases. The V gene lost 7 bases and the J gene lost 0 bases, with 11 bases spanning the gap. The germline V gene encodes CDR1 SNHLY and CDR2 FYNNEI. The CDR3 totals 14 residues.

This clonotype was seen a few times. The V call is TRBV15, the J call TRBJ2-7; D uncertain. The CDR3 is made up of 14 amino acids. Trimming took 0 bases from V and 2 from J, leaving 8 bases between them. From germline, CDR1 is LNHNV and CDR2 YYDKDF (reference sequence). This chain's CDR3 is CATSRDYKAYEQYF. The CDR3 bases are TGTGCCACCAGCAGAGATTACAAGGCCTACGAGCAGTACTTC.

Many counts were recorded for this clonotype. DNA of the CDR3: TGTGCCACCGGGGGACAATCGGGAGATACGCAGTATTTT. As protein: CATGGQSGDTQYF. The genes are TRBV24-1 and TRBJ2-3; D possibly corresponds to TRBD1 (6 bases). Germline V gene lookup returns CDR1 KGHDR and CDR2 SFDVKD. Trimming removed 9 bases at V and 5 bases at J, with 14 bases between. The CDR3 length is 13 residues.

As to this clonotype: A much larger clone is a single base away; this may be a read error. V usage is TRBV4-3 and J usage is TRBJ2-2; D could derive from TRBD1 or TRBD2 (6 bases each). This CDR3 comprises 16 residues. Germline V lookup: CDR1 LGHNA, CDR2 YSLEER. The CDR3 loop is CASSQDWGLASGELVF. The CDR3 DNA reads TGCGCCAGCAGCCAAGATTGGGGGCTAGCGTCCGGGGAGCTGGTTTTT.

The CDR3 loop is CSARTGVENTIYF. For the CDR3, the DNA is TGCAGTGCTAGAACAGGGGTAGAAAACACCATATATTTT. The chain recombines TRBV20-1 with TRBJ1-3; TRBD1 matches 7 bases. CDR1 is DFQATT and CDR2 is SNEGSKA in the germline V gene (reference sequence). Trimming at V came to 2 bases and at J to 6 bases, leaving 4 bases not matched to a gene. The CDR3 totals 13 residues.

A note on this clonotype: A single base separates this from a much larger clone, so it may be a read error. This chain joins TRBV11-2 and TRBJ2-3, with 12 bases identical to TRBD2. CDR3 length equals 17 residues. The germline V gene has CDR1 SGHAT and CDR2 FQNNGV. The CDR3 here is CASSFQLAGGSTDTHYF. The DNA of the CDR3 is TGTGCCAGCAGCTTTCAACTAGCGGGGGGTAGCACAGATACGCACTATTTT.

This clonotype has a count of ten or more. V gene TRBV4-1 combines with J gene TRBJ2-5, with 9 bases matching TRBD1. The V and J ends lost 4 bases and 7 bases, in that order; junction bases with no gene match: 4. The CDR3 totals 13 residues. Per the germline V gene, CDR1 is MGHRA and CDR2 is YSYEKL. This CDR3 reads CASSRDRAATQYF. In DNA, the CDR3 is TGCGCCAGCAGCCGGGACAGGGCGGCGACCCAGTACTTC.

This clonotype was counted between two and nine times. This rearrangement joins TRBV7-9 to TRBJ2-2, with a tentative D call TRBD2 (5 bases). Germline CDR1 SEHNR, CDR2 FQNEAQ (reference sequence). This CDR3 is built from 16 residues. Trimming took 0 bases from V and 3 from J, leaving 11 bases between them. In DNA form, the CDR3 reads TGTGCCAGCAGCTTAGCGGAAGAGGGTGACACCGGGGAGCTGTTTTTT. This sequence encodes CASSLAEEGDTGELFF.

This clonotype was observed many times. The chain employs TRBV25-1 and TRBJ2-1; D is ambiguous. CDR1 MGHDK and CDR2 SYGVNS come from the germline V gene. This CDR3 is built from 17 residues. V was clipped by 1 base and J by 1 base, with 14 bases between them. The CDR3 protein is CASSESTILGSYNEQFF. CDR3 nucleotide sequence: TGTGCCAGCAGTGAATCCACAATTCTTGGATCCTACAATGAGCAGTTCTTC. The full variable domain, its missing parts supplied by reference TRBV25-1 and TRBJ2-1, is EADIYQTPRYLVIGTGKKITLECSQTMGHDKMYWYQQDPGMELHLIHYSYGVNSTEKGDLSSESTVSRIRTEHFPLTLESARPSHTSQYLCASSESTILGSYNEQFFGPGTRLTVL.

The CDR3 DNA reads TGTGCCAGTAGTCACAGGGAAGGTTCACCCCTCCACTTT. Encoded protein: CASSHREGSPLHF. The rearrangement joins TRBV19 to TRBJ1-6; D might be TRBD1 (6 bases). Per the germline V gene, CDR1 is LNHDA and CDR2 is SQIVND (reference sequence). The CDR3 totals 13 residues. Trimming left V 5 bases short and J 9 bases short, with 11 bases between.

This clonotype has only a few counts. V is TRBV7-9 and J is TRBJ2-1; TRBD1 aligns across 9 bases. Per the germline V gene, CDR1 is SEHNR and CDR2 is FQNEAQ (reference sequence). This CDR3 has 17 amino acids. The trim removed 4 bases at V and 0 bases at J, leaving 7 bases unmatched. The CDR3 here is CASSSDRDRVSYNEQFF. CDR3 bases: TGTGCCAGCAGCTCGGACCGGGACAGGGTCTCCTACAATGAGCAGTTCTTC.